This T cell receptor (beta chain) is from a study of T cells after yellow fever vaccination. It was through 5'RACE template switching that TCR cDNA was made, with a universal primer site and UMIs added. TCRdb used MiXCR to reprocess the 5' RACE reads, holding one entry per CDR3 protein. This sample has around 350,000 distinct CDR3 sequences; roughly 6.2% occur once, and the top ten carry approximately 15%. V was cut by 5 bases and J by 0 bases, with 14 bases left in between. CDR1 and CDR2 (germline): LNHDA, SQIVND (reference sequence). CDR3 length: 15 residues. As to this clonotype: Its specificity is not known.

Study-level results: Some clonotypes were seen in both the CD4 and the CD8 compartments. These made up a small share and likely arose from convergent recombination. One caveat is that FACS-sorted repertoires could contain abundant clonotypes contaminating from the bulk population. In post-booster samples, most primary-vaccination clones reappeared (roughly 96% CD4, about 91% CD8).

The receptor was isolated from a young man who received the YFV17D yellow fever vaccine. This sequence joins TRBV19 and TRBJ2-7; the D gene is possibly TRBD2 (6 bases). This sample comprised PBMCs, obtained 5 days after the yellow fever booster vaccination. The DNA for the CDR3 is TGTGCCAGTAGTGTGGTAGCGGAAAGCTCCTACGAGCAGTACTTC. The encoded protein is CASSVVAESSYEQYF. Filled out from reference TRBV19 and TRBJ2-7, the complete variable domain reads DGGITQSPKYLFRKEGQNVTLSCEQNLNHDAMYWYRQDPGQGLRLIYYSQIVNDFQKGDIAEGYSVSREKKESFPLTVTSAQKNPTAFYLCASSVVAESSYEQYFGPGTRLTVT.